This T cell receptor beta chain was observed in a study of shared clonotypes between healthy human individuals. CDR1 SNHLY and CDR2 FYNNEI come from the germline V gene. The CDR3 length is 12 residues. The V and J ends lost 6 bases and 9 bases respectively, with 12 bases between them. Profiling relied on immunoSEQ multiplex PCR, and the TCRdb table lists in-frame clones only, not all of them. The table has 2 million to 2.5 million clones, more than 85% seen once. Study-level results: Enrolling few donors narrowed the genetic and exposure-history diversity that was represented.

For this clone: As yet, its antigen is unknown.

Material for sequencing was naive CD4+ T cells from PBMCs. Subset of the sample: CD45RA+ positively selected. The genes are TRBV2 and TRBJ2-1, with D possibly TRBD2 on 6 matching bases. The source of this sequence is a man in his late teens or twenties in good health. Some clones in this sample may be carry-over from other donors' samples. In DNA, the CDR3 is TGTGCCAGCAGACCACTAGCTCGTGAGCAGTTCTTC. Amino acids: CASRPLAREQFF.